This T cell receptor beta chain was profiled in a study of healthy donors' naive CD4 and CD8 T cells (dated by TCRdb to the mid-2010s). Notes on the research overall: Donor selection covered three age groups (20-25, 40-50 and 60-70 years) with five to seven people in each, and the resulting cohort had a mean age of 44 and was half female. For TCR alpha, a new primer set was designed to cover all functional IMGT alpha gene variants, and all other steps followed the beta-chain workflow. To check how TCR variation relates to lineage commitment, the researchers sequenced rearranged TCR alpha and beta chains taken from naive CD4+ and CD8+ T cells. Peripheral blood mononuclear cells were collected from roughly 18 healthy, unrelated individuals. Donors were HLA-typed by sequencing at HLA-A, -B, -C, -DRB1, -DQB1 and -DPB1 using the SBTexcellerator protocol, an ABI3130xl analyzer and SBTengine software.

From the cysteine through the phenylalanine, the CDR3 covers 13 amino acids. The CDR3 DNA has 39 bases and is translated from base 1. Trimming at the junction amounts to 7 bases on V and 3 bases on J, and the germline ends lie 13 bases apart. The CDR1 and CDR2 encoded by the germline V gene (reference sequence) are LNHDA and SQIVND. To note about this clonotype: Its recognized antigen is unknown. No base quality information exists; no much larger clone differs at one position.

Cells with a CD4+CD8-CD45RO-CD45RA+ profile were isolated by FACS and defined as naive CD4+ T cells, and those with a CD8+CD4-CD45RA+CD27bright profile were defined as naive CD8+ T cells. Sorting used antibodies against CD4 (RPA-T4), CD8 (SK1), CD27 (O323), CD45RA (HI100) and CD45RO (UCHL1). For sequencing, a 454 GS FLX Titanium was employed. TCR libraries were built from around 500 ng of total RNA with a previously published linear amplification protocol. Sequencing was carried out on the Roche/454 Genome Sequencer using Titanium chemistry. Processing in the source paper ran as follows. From 4 to 6 of the healthy donors, a total of roughly 82,000 rearranged TCR alpha transcripts were sequenced. Duplicate transcripts were dropped, and unique TCR clonotypes were identified by the CDR3 junction according to IMGT nomenclature. Logistic regression in R 2.13.0 modeled CD4 versus CD8 status as a function of V and J genes, with adjustment for donor effects and Bonferroni correction for multiple testing. TCRdb's own reprocessing of the public reads used fastp at Q25 and MiXCR and kept productive beta chains. Each entry merges the rows of one CDR3 protein and shows their most common DNA and genes. The V and J calls come from TCRdb's annotation, not from the publication. The sample table shows 200,000 or so distinct CDR3 sequences, and around 74% are seen once. Less than 2.5% of the sample is in the top ten clones.

Results and caveats for the whole study, not just this receptor: Alpha and beta chains were sequenced in bulk and could not be paired, so combined chain effects were not evaluated. In both chains, CD4+ lineage was associated with a positively charged CDR3, and CD8+ lineage was associated with a negatively charged CDR3. Possible repertoire bias from homeostatic proliferation of naive T cells was not directly addressed. Roughly an eighth of the variance in CD4/CD8 propensity appeared to be explained jointly by V genes, J genes and CDR3 charge, in a largely additive manner. Reportedly, most V and J gene segments showed bias between naive CD4+ and CD8+ cells, and this bias held consistently across donors regardless of HLA genotype.

The sample comprised naive CD4+ and CD8+ T cells sorted from blood, pooled from several donors. In the paper's terms, the cell subset or site label means: FACS-sorted naive CD4+ (CD45RO-CD45RA+) and naive CD8+ (CD45RA+CD27bright) T cells. This receptor was identified in a pool of human donors in good health; the sample pools cells from several healthy donors. The sequence is built from TRBV19 and TRBJ2-7; the D segment could be TRBD2, given 5 matching bases. The nucleotides are TGTGCCAGTACTAAGGGTCGGGACTACGAGCAGTACTTC. Its amino acids are CASTKGRDYEQYF.